This TCR beta chain originates from a study of response to subunit inactivated influenza vaccine. The V gene's germline CDR1 is MDHEN and CDR2 SYDVKM. This CDR3 comprises 12 residues. One entry per CDR3 protein results from TCRdb running MiXCR on the RT-PCR reads. The sample holds about 540,000 distinct CDR3 sequences, around 21% seen once. Another study also made use of these data, one on T cells expressing NK-cell markers. From that second work: The cDNA for TCR beta came from 5'RACE template switching with UMIs.

This clonotype was sampled from a man in his fifties or sixties who received an inactivated influenza vaccine. The sequencing used CD4+ T cells sorted from PBMCs, collected about 13 days after vaccination. The gene calls are TRBV28 and TRBJ2-5; D is perhaps TRBD1 (5 bases). The CDR3 sequence is CAIRGRQETQYF. The CDR3 DNA is TGTGCGATTAGGGGCCGCCAAGAGACCCAGTACTTC.